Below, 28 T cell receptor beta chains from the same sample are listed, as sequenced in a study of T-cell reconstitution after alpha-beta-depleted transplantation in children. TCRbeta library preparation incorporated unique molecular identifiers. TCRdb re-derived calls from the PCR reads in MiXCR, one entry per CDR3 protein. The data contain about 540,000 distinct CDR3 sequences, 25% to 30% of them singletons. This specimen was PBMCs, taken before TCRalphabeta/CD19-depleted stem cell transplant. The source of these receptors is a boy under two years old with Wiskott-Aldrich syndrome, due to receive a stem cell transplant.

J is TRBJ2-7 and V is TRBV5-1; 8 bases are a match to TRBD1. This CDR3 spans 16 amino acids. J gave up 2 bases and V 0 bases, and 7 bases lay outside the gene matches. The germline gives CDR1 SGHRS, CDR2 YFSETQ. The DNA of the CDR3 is TGCGCCAGCAGCTTGGCCGGGACAGGTTACACCTACGAGCAGTACTTC. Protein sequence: CASSLAGTGYTYEQYF.

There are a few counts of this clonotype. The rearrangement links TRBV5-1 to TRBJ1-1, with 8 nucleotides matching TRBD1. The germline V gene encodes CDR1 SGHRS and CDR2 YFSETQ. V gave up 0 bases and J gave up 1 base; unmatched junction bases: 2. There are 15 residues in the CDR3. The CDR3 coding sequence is TGCGCCAGCAGCTTGGACAGGGGGGGGAACACTGAAGCTTTCTTT. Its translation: CASSLDRGGNTEAFF.

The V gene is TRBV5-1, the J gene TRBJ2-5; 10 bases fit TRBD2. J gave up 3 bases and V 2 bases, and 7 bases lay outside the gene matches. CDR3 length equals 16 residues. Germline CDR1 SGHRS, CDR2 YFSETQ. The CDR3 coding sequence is TGCGCCAGCAGCTTTGGTCCGAGCGGGAGGGAAGAGACCCAGTACTTC. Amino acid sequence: CASSFGPSGREETQYF.

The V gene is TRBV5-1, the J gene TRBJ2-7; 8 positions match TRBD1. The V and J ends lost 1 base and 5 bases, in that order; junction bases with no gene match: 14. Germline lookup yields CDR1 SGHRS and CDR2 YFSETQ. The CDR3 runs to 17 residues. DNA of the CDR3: TGCGCCAGCAGCTTGAAATCCTTCCAGGGGGCGCGGGACGAGCAGTACTTC. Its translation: CASSLKSFQGARDEQYF.

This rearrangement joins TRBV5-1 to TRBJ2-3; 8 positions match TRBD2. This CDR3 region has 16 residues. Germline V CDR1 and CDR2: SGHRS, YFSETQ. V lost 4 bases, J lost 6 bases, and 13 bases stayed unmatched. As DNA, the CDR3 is TGCGCCAGCAGCCCCCTCCTGAGCGGGAGTGCGGATACGCAGTATTTT. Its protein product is CASSPLLSGSADTQYF.

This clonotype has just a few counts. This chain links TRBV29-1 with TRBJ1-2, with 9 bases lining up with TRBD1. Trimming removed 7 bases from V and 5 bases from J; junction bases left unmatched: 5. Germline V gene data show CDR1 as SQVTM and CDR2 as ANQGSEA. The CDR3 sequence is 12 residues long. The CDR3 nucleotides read TGCAGCGCCCTAGGACAGGGGTATGGCTACACCTTC. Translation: CSALGQGYGYTF.

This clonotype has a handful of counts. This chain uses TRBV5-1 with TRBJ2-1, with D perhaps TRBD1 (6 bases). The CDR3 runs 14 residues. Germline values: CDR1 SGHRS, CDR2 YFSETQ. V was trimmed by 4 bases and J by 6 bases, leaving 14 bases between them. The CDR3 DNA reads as TGCGCCAGCAGCCCGACACTAGGGGGCAATGAGCAGTTCTTC. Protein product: CASSPTLGGNEQFF. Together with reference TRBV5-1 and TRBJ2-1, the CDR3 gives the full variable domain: KAGVTQTPRYLIKTRGQQVTLSCSPISGHRSVSWYQQTPGQGLQFLFEYFSETQRNKGNFPGRFSGRQFSNSRSEMNVSTLELGDSALYLCASSPTLGGNEQFFGPGTRLTVL.

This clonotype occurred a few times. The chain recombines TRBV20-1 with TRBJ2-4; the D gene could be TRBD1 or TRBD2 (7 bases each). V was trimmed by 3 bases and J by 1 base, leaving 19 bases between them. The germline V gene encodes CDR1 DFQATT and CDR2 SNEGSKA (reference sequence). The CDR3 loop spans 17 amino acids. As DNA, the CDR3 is TGCAGTGCTAGGACCCCTGGCGGGGGACAGGCCAAAAACATTCAGTACTTC. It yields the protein CSARTPGGGQAKNIQYF.

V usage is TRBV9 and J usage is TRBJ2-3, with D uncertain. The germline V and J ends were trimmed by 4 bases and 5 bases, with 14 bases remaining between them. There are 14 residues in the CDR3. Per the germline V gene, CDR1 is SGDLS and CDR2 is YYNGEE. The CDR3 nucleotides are TGTGCCAGCAGCCCGCGGACCGGTCGAGATACGCAGTATTTT. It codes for CASSPRTGRDTQYF.

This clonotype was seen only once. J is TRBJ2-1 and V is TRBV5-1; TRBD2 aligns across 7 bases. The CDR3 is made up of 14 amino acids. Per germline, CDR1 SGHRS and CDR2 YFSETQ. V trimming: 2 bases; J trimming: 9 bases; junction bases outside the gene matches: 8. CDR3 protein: CASSLGLGLGEQFF. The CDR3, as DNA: TGCGCCAGCAGCTTAGGACTAGGTCTAGGTGAGCAGTTCTTC.

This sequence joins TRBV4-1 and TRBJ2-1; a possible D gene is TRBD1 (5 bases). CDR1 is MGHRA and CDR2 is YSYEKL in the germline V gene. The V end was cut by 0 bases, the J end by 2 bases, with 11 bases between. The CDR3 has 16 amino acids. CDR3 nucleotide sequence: TGCGCCAGCAGCCAAGAATCCAGGGCCCCCTACAATGAGCAGTTCTTC. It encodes CASSQESRAPYNEQFF.

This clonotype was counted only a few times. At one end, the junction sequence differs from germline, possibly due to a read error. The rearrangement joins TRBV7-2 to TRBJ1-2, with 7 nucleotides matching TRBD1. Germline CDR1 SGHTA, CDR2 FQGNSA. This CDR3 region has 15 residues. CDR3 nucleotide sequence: TGTGCCAGCAACTTACTTGGACAGGTCATTACCGGCTACACCTTC. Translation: CASNLLGQVITGYTF. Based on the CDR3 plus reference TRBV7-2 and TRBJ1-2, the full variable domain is GAGVSQSPSNKVTEKGKDVELRCDPISGHTALYWYRQSLGQGLEFLIYFQGNSAPDKSGLPSDRFSAERTGGSVSTLTIQRTQQEDSAVYLCASNLLGQVITGYTFGSGTRLTVV.

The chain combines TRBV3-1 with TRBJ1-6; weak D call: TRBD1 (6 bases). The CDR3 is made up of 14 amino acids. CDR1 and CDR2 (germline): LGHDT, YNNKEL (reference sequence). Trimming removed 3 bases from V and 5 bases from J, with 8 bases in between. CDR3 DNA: TGTGCCAGCAGCCACGGACAGAATAATTCACCCCTCCACTTT. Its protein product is CASSHGQNNSPLHF.

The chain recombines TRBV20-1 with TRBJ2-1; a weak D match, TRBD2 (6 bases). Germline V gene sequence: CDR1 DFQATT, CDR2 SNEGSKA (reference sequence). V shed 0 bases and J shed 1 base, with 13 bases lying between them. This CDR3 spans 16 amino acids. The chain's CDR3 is CSAREWGGVSYNEQFF. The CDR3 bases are TGCAGTGCTAGAGAGTGGGGCGGGGTATCCTACAATGAGCAGTTCTTC.

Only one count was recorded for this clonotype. This chain's CDR3 is CASSLDLLAELDNEQFF. The CDR3 DNA is TGTGCCAGCAGCTTAGATCTTTTGGCGGAACTCGACAATGAGCAGTTCTTC. This chain links TRBV11-2 with TRBJ2-1; D unclear. This CDR3 contains 17 residues. The germline CDR1 and CDR2 sequences are SGHAT and FQNNGV. V was cut by 0 bases and J by 5 bases, with 17 bases left in between.

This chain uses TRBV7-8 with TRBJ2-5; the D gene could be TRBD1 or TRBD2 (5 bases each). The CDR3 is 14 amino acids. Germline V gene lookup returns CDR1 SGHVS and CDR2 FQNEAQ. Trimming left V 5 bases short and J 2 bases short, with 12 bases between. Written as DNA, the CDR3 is TGTGCCAGCAGCCGAGCCGGGACGCAAGAGACCCAGTACTTC. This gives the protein CASSRAGTQETQYF.

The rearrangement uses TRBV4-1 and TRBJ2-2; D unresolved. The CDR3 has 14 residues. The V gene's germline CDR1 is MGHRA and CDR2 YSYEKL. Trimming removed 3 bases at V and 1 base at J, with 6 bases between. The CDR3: CASSHSQNTGELFF. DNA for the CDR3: TGCGCCAGCAGCCATAGTCAGAACACCGGGGAGCTGTTTTTT.

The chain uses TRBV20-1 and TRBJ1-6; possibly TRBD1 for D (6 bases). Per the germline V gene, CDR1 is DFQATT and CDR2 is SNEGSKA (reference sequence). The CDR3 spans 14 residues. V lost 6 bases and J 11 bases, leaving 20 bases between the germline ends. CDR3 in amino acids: CSAKAGTKGPPLHF. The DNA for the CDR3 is TGCAGTGCAAAAGCCGGGACAAAAGGGCCACCCCTCCACTTT.

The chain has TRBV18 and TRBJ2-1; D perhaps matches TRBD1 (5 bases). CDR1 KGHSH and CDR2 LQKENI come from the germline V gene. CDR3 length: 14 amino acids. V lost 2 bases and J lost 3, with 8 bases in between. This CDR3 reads CASSPGANYNEQFF. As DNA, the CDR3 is TGTGCCAGCTCACCAGGGGCTAACTACAATGAGCAGTTCTTC.

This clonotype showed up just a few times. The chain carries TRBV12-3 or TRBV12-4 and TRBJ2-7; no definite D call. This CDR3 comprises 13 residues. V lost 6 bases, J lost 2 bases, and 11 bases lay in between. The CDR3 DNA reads TGTGCCAGCAGCAGATACACTCCCTACGAGCAGTACTTC. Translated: CASSRYTPYEQYF.

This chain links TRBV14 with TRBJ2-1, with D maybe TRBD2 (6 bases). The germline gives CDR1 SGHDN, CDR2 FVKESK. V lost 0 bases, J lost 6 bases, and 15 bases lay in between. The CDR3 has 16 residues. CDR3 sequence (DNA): TGTGCCAGCAGCCAAGATCTAAGGTTGGGGGGCAATGAGCAGTTCTTC. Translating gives CASSQDLRLGGNEQFF.

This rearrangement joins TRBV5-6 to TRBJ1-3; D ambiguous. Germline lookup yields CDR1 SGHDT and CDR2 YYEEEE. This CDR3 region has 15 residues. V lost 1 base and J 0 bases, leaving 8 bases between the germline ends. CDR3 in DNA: TGTGCCAGCAGCTTGCGAAGGTCCTCTGGAAACACCATATATTTT. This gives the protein CASSLRRSSGNTIYF.

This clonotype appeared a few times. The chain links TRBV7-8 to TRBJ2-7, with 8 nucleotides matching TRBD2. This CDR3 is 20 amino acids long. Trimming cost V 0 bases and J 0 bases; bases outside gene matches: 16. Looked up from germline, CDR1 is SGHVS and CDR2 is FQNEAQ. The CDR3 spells CASSLAFQREIGLASYEQYF. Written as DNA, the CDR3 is TGTGCCAGCAGCTTAGCGTTCCAGCGGGAGATTGGATTGGCCTCCTACGAGCAGTACTTC.

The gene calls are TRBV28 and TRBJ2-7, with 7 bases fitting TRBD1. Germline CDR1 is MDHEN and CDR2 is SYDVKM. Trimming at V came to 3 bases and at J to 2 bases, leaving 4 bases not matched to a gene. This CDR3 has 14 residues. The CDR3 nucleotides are TGTGCCAGCAGTTTTCAGGACAGGACCTACGAGCAGTACTTC. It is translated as CASSFQDRTYEQYF.

The CDR3 DNA reads TGCGCCAGCAGCACCACTAGTAGCGGGAGGGAGACCCAGTACTTC. Its protein product is CASSTTSSGRETQYF. This rearrangement joins TRBV5-1 to TRBJ2-5, with 10 bases matching TRBD2. V was pared by 4 bases and J by 5 bases, with 8 bases of the junction left unmatched. There are 15 residues in the CDR3. The germline V gene has CDR1 SGHRS and CDR2 YFSETQ.

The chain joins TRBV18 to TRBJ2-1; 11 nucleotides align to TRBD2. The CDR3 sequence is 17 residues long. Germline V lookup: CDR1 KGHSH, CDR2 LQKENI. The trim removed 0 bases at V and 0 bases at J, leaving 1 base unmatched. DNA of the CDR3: TGTGCCAGCTCACCACCTAGCGGGAGGGCCTCCTACAATGAGCAGTTCTTC. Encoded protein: CASSPPSGRASYNEQFF.

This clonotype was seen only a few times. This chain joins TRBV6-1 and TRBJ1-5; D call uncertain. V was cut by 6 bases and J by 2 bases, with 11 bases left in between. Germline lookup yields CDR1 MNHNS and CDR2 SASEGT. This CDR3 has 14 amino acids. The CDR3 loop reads CASSPKWGNQPQHF. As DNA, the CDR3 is TGTGCCAGCAGCCCCAAGTGGGGCAATCAGCCCCAGCATTTT.

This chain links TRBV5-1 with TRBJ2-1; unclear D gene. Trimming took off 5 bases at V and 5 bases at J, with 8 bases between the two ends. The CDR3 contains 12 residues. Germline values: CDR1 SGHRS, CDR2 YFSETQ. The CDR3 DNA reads TGCGCCAGCAGTCGGAGACACAATGAGCAGTTCTTC. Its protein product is CASSRRHNEQFF. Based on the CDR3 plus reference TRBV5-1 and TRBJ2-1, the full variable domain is KAGVTQTPRYLIKTRGQQVTLSCSPISGHRSVSWYQQTPGQGLQFLFEYFSETQRNKGNFPGRFSGRQFSNSRSEMNVSTLELGDSALYLCASSRRHNEQFFGPGTRLTVL.